This is a list of T cell receptor beta chains from one sample in a study of cytomegalovirus exposure and HLA in healthy donors. Clones were sequenced by immunoSEQ multiplex PCR, and TCRdb holds only the in-frame ones, with some missing. The table lists some 200,000 clones, about 80% of them singletons. What was sequenced was PBMCs. All receptors come from a young woman in good health and CMV-seropositive. Each CDR3 is given with its conserved first and last residue. Fields, in order: clone size, J gene, D gene, V gene, CDR3 length, CDR3 protein, CDR3 DNA. The D gene is left open where the match is weak. Clone size is shown for a subset of rows, as once, few, many or a class of expanded clone.

abundance: NA; j_gene: TRBJ2-7; d_gene: NA; v_gene: TRBV6-1; len: 13; CDR3aa: CASSVWAAYEQYF; CDR3nt: TGTGCCAGCAGTGTATGGGCCGCCTACGAGCAGTACTTC
abundance: NA; j_gene: TRBJ1-6; d_gene: NA; v_gene: TRBV7-2; len: 14; CDR3aa: CASSGGAGNSPLHF; CDR3nt: TGTGCCAGCAGTGGAGGTGCCGGTAATTCACCCCTCCACTTT
abundance: NA; j_gene: TRBJ2-2; d_gene: TRBD1; v_gene: TRBV9; len: 11; CDR3aa: CASSATGMMFF; CDR3nt: TGTGCCAGCAGCGCGACAGGGATGATGTTTTTT
abundance: NA; j_gene: TRBJ2-1; d_gene: TRBD2; v_gene: TRBV27; len: 16; CDR3aa: CASIGLAGRVRNEQFF; CDR3nt: TGTGCCAGCATTGGACTAGCGGGGAGGGTGAGGAATGAGCAGTTCTTC
abundance: NA; j_gene: TRBJ1-1; d_gene: NA; v_gene: TRBV5-6; len: 17; CDR3aa: CASSFGFPLQGFTEAFF; CDR3nt: TGTGCCAGCAGCTTTGGTTTTCCGCTGCAGGGTTTTACTGAAGCTTTCTTT
abundance: once; j_gene: TRBJ2-7; d_gene: TRBD1; v_gene: TRBV5-6; len: 14; CDR3aa: CASSLGQGPAEQYF; CDR3nt: TGTGCCAGCAGCTTAGGACAGGGACCTGCCGAGCAGTACTTC
abundance: NA; j_gene: TRBJ1-1; d_gene: TRBD1; v_gene: TRBV18; len: 17; CDR3aa: CASSPRGQGLGNTEAFF; CDR3nt: TGTGCCAGCTCCCCCAGGGGACAGGGGTTAGGGAACACTGAAGCTTTCTTT
abundance: NA; j_gene: TRBJ1-2; d_gene: TRBD1; v_gene: TRBV19; len: 12; CDR3aa: CASSARGRSYTF; CDR3nt: TGTGCCAGTAGTGCAAGGGGGCGAAGCTACACCTTC
abundance: NA; j_gene: TRBJ2-5; d_gene: TRBD2; v_gene: TRBV5-4; len: 20; CDR3aa: CASSLDPWASGGPNQETQYF; CDR3nt: TGTGCCAGCAGCTTGGACCCCTGGGCTAGCGGGGGCCCTAACCAAGAGACCCAGTACTTC
abundance: NA; j_gene: TRBJ1-1; d_gene: TRBD1; v_gene: TRBV6-1; len: 17; CDR3aa: CASSEAHLGQMNTEAFF; CDR3nt: TGTGCCAGCAGTGAAGCGCATTTGGGACAGATGAACACTGAAGCTTTCTTT
abundance: once; j_gene: TRBJ2-5; d_gene: TRBD1; v_gene: TRBV9; len: 15; CDR3aa: CASSPKTGLQETQYF; CDR3nt: TGTGCCAGCAGCCCAAAGACAGGGCTACAAGAGACCCAGTACTTC
abundance: NA; j_gene: TRBJ2-1; d_gene: TRBD2; v_gene: TRBV2; len: 17; CDR3aa: CASSEGLAGGIYNEQFF; CDR3nt: TGTGCCAGCAGTGAGGGACTAGCGGGGGGAATCTACAATGAGCAGTTCTTC
abundance: NA; j_gene: TRBJ2-7; d_gene: TRBD2; v_gene: TRBV9; len: 15; CDR3aa: CASSVGRGDIYEQYF; CDR3nt: TGTGCCAGCAGCGTAGGGCGGGGGGACATCTACGAGCAGTACTTC
abundance: NA; j_gene: TRBJ2-2; d_gene: NA; v_gene: TRBV4-1; len: 16; CDR3aa: CASSQVRTLFTGELFF; CDR3nt: TGCGCCAGCAGCCAAGTCAGGACACTTTTTACCGGGGAGCTGTTTTTT
abundance: NA; j_gene: TRBJ1-1; d_gene: NA; v_gene: TRBV5-4; len: 15; CDR3aa: CASSNRAEMNTEAFF; CDR3nt: TGTGCCAGCAGCAACCGAGCTGAGATGAACACTGAAGCTTTCTTT
abundance: NA; j_gene: TRBJ2-1; d_gene: TRBD2; v_gene: TRBV15; len: 14; CDR3aa: CATSTGTSAYEQFF; CDR3nt: TGTGCCACCAGCACCGGGACTAGCGCCTATGAGCAGTTCTTC
abundance: NA; j_gene: TRBJ2-2; d_gene: NA; v_gene: TRBV4-2; len: 14; CDR3aa: CASSQELNTGELFF; CDR3nt: TGTGCCAGCAGCCAAGAATTAAACACCGGGGAGCTGTTTTTT
abundance: NA; j_gene: TRBJ2-1; d_gene: NA; v_gene: TRBV28; len: 15; CDR3aa: CASSPSVGIVDEQFF; CDR3nt: TGTGCCAGCAGTCCCTCTGTCGGTATCGTTGATGAGCAGTTCTTC
abundance: NA; j_gene: TRBJ1-5; d_gene: TRBD1; v_gene: TRBV5-1; len: 13; CDR3aa: CASSWDRDSPQHF; CDR3nt: TGCGCCAGCAGCTGGGACAGGGATTCGCCCCAGCATTTT
abundance: few; j_gene: TRBJ2-2; d_gene: NA; v_gene: TRBV5-4; len: 18; CDR3aa: CASSLVGLGQSIAGELFF; CDR3nt: TGTGCCAGCAGCTTGGTGGGCTTGGGGCAGTCGATCGCCGGGGAGCTGTTTTTT
abundance: once; j_gene: TRBJ2-3; d_gene: NA; v_gene: TRBV6-5; len: 12; CDR3aa: CASSLVDGTQYF; CDR3nt: TGTGCCAGCAGTCTAGTTGACGGGACGCAGTATTTT
abundance: NA; j_gene: TRBJ1-2; d_gene: NA; v_gene: TRBV7-9; len: 12; CDR3aa: CASSSEPYGYTF; CDR3nt: TGTGCCAGCAGCTCAGAACCCTATGGCTACACCTTC
abundance: NA; j_gene: TRBJ1-3; d_gene: TRBD1; v_gene: TRBV28; len: 14; CDR3aa: CASSHQGGGNTIYF; CDR3nt: TGTGCCAGCAGTCACCAGGGGGGAGGAAACACCATATATTTT
abundance: NA; j_gene: TRBJ2-2; d_gene: NA; v_gene: TRBV5-1; len: 14; CDR3aa: CASSQGGNTGELFF; CDR3nt: TGCGCCAGCAGCCAGGGGGGGAACACCGGGGAGCTGTTTTTT
abundance: many; j_gene: TRBJ2-7; d_gene: TRBD1; v_gene: TRBV15; len: 15; CDR3aa: CATSRDDRDSYEQYF; CDR3nt: TGTGCCACCAGCAGGGACGACAGGGACTCCTACGAGCAGTACTTC
abundance: NA; j_gene: TRBJ2-1; d_gene: TRBD2; v_gene: TRBV7-9; len: 14; CDR3aa: CASRPTGGYNEQFF; CDR3nt: TGTGCCAGCAGACCAACGGGGGGTTACAATGAGCAGTTCTTC
abundance: NA; j_gene: TRBJ1-4; d_gene: TRBD1; v_gene: TRBV7-9; len: 15; CDR3aa: CASSPHEGAGEKLFF; CDR3nt: TGTGCCAGCAGCCCCCACGAGGGGGCAGGTGAAAAACTGTTTTTT
abundance: NA; j_gene: TRBJ1-3; d_gene: TRBD1; v_gene: TRBV19; len: 15; CDR3aa: CASIDRESSGNTIYF; CDR3nt: TGTGCCAGTATCGACAGGGAGAGCTCTGGAAACACCATATATTTT
abundance: NA; j_gene: TRBJ1-1; d_gene: NA; v_gene: TRBV5-1; len: 13; CDR3aa: CASSLDRGTEAFF; CDR3nt: TGCGCCAGCAGCTTGGATAGAGGGACTGAAGCTTTCTTT
abundance: NA; j_gene: TRBJ1-1; d_gene: NA; v_gene: TRBV6-5; len: 15; CDR3aa: CASSYSNIVNTEAFF; CDR3nt: TGTGCCAGCAGTTACTCGAATATAGTGAACACTGAAGCTTTCTTT
abundance: NA; j_gene: TRBJ1-6; d_gene: TRBD1; v_gene: TRBV6-4; len: 18; CDR3aa: CASSDSRTGGTYNSPLHF; CDR3nt: TGTGCCAGCAGTGACTCTCGTACAGGGGGCACCTATAATTCACCCCTCCACTTT
abundance: NA; j_gene: TRBJ2-7; d_gene: NA; v_gene: TRBV27; len: 16; CDR3aa: CASRRKGNLNSYEQYF; CDR3nt: TGTGCCAGCAGACGAAAGGGGAACCTGAACTCCTACGAGCAGTACTTC
abundance: NA; j_gene: TRBJ2-2; d_gene: TRBD2; v_gene: TRBV19; len: 15; CDR3aa: CASSMGLAGPGELFF; CDR3nt: TGTGCCAGTAGTATGGGACTAGCGGGACCCGGGGAGCTGTTTTTT
abundance: NA; j_gene: TRBJ2-5; d_gene: NA; v_gene: TRBV29-1; len: 13; CDR3aa: CSAGGAGEGTQYF; CDR3nt: TGCAGCGCCGGCGGGGCGGGTGAGGGGACCCAGTACTTC
abundance: NA; j_gene: TRBJ2-7; d_gene: TRBD1; v_gene: TRBV19; len: 14; CDR3aa: CASKPGTGPYEQYF; CDR3nt: TGTGCCAGTAAACCCGGGACAGGCCCCTACGAGCAGTACTTC
abundance: NA; j_gene: TRBJ2-2; d_gene: NA; v_gene: TRBV4-2; len: 15; CDR3aa: CASSQGTPNTGELFF; CDR3nt: TGTGCCAGCAGCCAAGGGACACCGAACACCGGGGAGCTGTTTTTT
abundance: NA; j_gene: TRBJ1-5; d_gene: TRBD1; v_gene: TRBV7-2; len: 16; CDR3aa: CASSVTGGRGYQPQHF; CDR3nt: TGTGCCAGCAGCGTCACAGGGGGACGGGGGTATCAGCCCCAGCATTTT
abundance: once; j_gene: TRBJ1-3; d_gene: NA; v_gene: TRBV18; len: 14; CDR3aa: CASSPNSSGNTIYF; CDR3nt: TGTGCCAGCTCACCAAACAGCTCTGGAAACACCATATATTTT
abundance: NA; j_gene: TRBJ2-7; d_gene: TRBD1; v_gene: TRBV4-2; len: 15; CDR3aa: CASSQDRGQPYEQYF; CDR3nt: TGTGCCAGCAGCCAAGATAGGGGACAGCCCTACGAGCAGTACTTC
abundance: NA; j_gene: TRBJ2-1; d_gene: TRBD2; v_gene: TRBV4-3; len: 16; CDR3aa: CASSPSGGLSYNEQFF; CDR3nt: TGCGCCAGCAGCCCCTCTGGGGGACTATCATACAATGAGCAGTTCTTC
abundance: NA; j_gene: TRBJ2-7; d_gene: NA; v_gene: TRBV2; len: 17; CDR3aa: CASSEGIGSAKYYEQYF; CDR3nt: TGTGCCAGCAGTGAAGGGATAGGTAGCGCGAAATACTACGAGCAGTACTTC
abundance: few; j_gene: TRBJ1-2; d_gene: NA; v_gene: TRBV4-3; len: 14; CDR3aa: CASSQDRGVGGYTF; CDR3nt: TGCGCCAGCAGCCAAGATCGGGGAGTCGGCGGCTACACCTTC
abundance: NA; j_gene: TRBJ1-2; d_gene: NA; v_gene: TRBV18; len: 15; CDR3aa: CASSHTGGGPYGYTF; CDR3nt: TGTGCCAGCTCACACACCGGGGGAGGCCCTTATGGCTACACCTTC
abundance: NA; j_gene: TRBJ1-2; d_gene: NA; v_gene: TRBV4-1; len: 16; CDR3aa: CASSQGTLGANYGYTF; CDR3nt: TGCGCCAGCAGCCAAGGTACCTTAGGAGCTAACTATGGCTACACCTTC
abundance: NA; j_gene: TRBJ2-3; d_gene: TRBD2; v_gene: TRBV7-2; len: 15; CDR3aa: CASSLVAGGTDTQYF; CDR3nt: TGTGCCAGCAGCTTAGTGGCGGGGGGAACAGATACGCAGTATTTT